These 32 T cell receptor beta chains were all obtained from the same sample, sequenced in a study of blood T cell repertoires in COVID-19. Data came from immunoSEQ multiplex PCR; TCRdb stores just in-frame clones and leaves some out. The data show about 70,000 clones, 91% seen once. The source material was peripheral blood. Every receptor here comes from a human donor in a cohort sampled during active COVID-19.

V and J are TRBV9 and TRBJ1-3; D unresolved. Germline lookup yields CDR1 SGDLS and CDR2 YYNGEE. The CDR3 consists of 16 residues. V was cut by 0 bases and J by 0 bases, with 10 bases left in between. The CDR3 DNA is TGTGCCAGCAGCGTAGATTTCATCGGCTCTGGAAACACCATATATTTT. Encoded protein: CASSVDFIGSGNTIYF.

The chain links TRBV11-2 to TRBJ1-1; the match to TRBD1 covers 9 bases. The germline gives CDR1 SGHAT, CDR2 FQNNGV. Trimming removed 4 bases from V and 3 bases from J; junction bases left unmatched: 6. The CDR3 loop spans 15 amino acids. Here the CDR3 reads CASSSNRGRYTEAFF. CDR3 DNA: TGTGCCAGCAGCTCAAACAGGGGGCGGTACACTGAAGCTTTCTTT.

The genes are TRBV7-3 and TRBJ1-1; TRBD1 matches at 10 bases. Germline V CDR1 and CDR2: SGHTA, FQGTGA. The CDR3 spans 19 residues. The J segment lost 4 bases and the V segment lost 5 bases, leaving 19 bases of the junction unmatched. CDR3 sequence reads: CASSQTTPPPTGGLTEAFF. The CDR3 DNA reads as TGTGCCAGCAGCCAAACTACCCCCCCGCCGACAGGGGGCCTCACTGAAGCTTTCTTT.

The chain uses TRBV27 and TRBJ2-6, with no clear D. Germline V gene sequence: CDR1 MNHEY, CDR2 SMNVEV (reference sequence). The CDR3 contains 15 residues. The V gene lost 6 bases and the J gene lost 0 bases, with 9 bases spanning the gap. CDR3 residues: CASSYRASGANVLTF. CDR3 DNA sequence: TGTGCCAGCAGCTACAGAGCCTCTGGGGCCAACGTCCTGACTTTC.

This clone was counted once. The chain carries TRBV18 and TRBJ2-7, with 8 positions matching TRBD1. The germline CDR1 and CDR2 sequences are KGHSH and LQKENI. V shed 3 bases, J shed 6 bases, and the junction held 4 bases outside the gene matches. The CDR3 spans 13 residues. The CDR3 is CASSPQTGAEQYF. The CDR3 DNA reads TGTGCCAGCTCACCCCAGACAGGGGCCGAGCAGTACTTC. Filled out from reference TRBV18 and TRBJ2-7, the complete variable domain reads NAGVMQNPRHLVRRRGQEARLRCSPMKGHSHVYWYRQLPEEGLKFMVYLQKENIIDESGMPKERFSAEFPKEGPSILRIQQVVRGDSAAYFCASSPQTGAEQYFGPGTRLTVT.

The genes are TRBV28 and TRBJ2-7; 7 positions match TRBD1. Germline V gene data show CDR1 as MDHEN and CDR2 as SYDVKM. Unmatched junction bases numbered 5, after V lost 3 bases and J lost 0 bases. CDR3 size: 15 residues. The CDR3 is CASSFPTGISYEQYF. CDR3 coding DNA: TGTGCCAGCAGTTTCCCGACAGGGATCTCCTACGAGCAGTACTTC.

J is TRBJ2-7 and V is TRBV27; 9 nucleotides align to TRBD2. The CDR3 runs 15 residues. The germline CDR1 and CDR2 sequences are MNHEY and SMNVEV (reference sequence). V was pared by 3 bases and J by 0 bases, with 3 bases of the junction left unmatched. CDR3 DNA: TGTGCCAGCAGTTTGACTAGCGGCAGCTCCTACGAGCAGTACTTC. Residues: CASSLTSGSSYEQYF.

V usage is TRBV27 and J usage is TRBJ2-7; the D gene is possibly TRBD1 (5 bases). Trimming left V 2 bases short and J 6 bases short, with 11 bases between. The CDR3 is made up of 13 amino acids. Germline CDR1 is MNHEY and CDR2 is SMNVEV (reference sequence). CDR3 amino acids: CASSLKGVLEQYF. The CDR3 DNA is TGTGCCAGCAGTTTAAAAGGGGTCCTCGAGCAGTACTTC.

V usage is TRBV7-9 and J usage is TRBJ2-2; the D is unclear. The V gene lost 1 base and the J gene lost 1 base, with 7 bases spanning the gap. This CDR3 region has 15 residues. CDR1 SEHNR and CDR2 FQNEAQ come from the germline V gene (reference sequence). CDR3 DNA: TGTGCCAGCAGCTTAGAGAGGTTGAACACCGGGGAGCTGTTTTTT. As protein: CASSLERLNTGELFF.

This sequence joins TRBV19 and TRBJ1-1; no definite D call. In germline, CDR1 is LNHDA, CDR2 SQIVND (reference sequence). The V and J ends lost 3 bases and 1 base respectively, with 6 bases between them. The CDR3 loop spans 13 amino acids. CDR3 protein: CASSIDKNTEAFF. CDR3 nucleotide sequence: TGTGCCAGTAGTATTGACAAGAACACTGAAGCTTTCTTT.

The chain links TRBV7-2 to TRBJ1-4; unclear D gene. V lost 3 bases to trimming and J lost 3 bases, with 8 bases between them. This CDR3 spans 14 amino acids. Germline assignment: CDR1 SGHTA and CDR2 FQGNSA. The CDR3 loop reads CASSFTRANEKLFF. DNA for the CDR3: TGTGCCAGCAGCTTTACGCGGGCTAATGAAAAACTGTTTTTT.

Written as DNA, the CDR3 is TGTGCCAGCAGCCCGTCTCCGGGACACTCTTCTGAAAAACTGTTTTTT. Translated: CASSPSPGHSSEKLFF. The V and J genes are TRBV7-6 and TRBJ1-4; tentatively, D is TRBD1 (6 bases). The CDR3 extends over 16 amino acids. Germline values: CDR1 SGHVS, CDR2 FNYEAQ. V was cut by 5 bases and J by 7 bases, with 20 bases left in between.

The chain uses TRBV10-3 and TRBJ1-1; D gene ambiguous. CDR3 length equals 15 residues. Germline CDR1 reads ENHRY; CDR2 reads SYGVKD. V gave up 2 bases and J gave up 3 bases, with 13 bases separating them. Here the CDR3 reads CAISERYLSDTEAFF. The CDR3 DNA follows: TGTGCCATCAGTGAGCGGTACCTTTCGGACACTGAAGCTTTCTTT.

The rearrangement uses TRBV9 and TRBJ1-2; D may be TRBD1 (5 bases). The CDR3 loop spans 13 amino acids. Per germline, CDR1 SGDLS and CDR2 YYNGEE. Trimming removed 3 bases at V and 6 bases at J, with 12 bases between. As DNA, the CDR3 is TGTGCCAGCAGCGGAGTGGGGGGAAATGGCTACACCTTC. This sequence encodes CASSGVGGNGYTF.

The rearrangement links TRBV7-8 to TRBJ2-7; 8 positions match TRBD1. This CDR3 comprises 17 residues. V gave up 0 bases and J gave up 3 bases; unmatched junction bases: 10. CDR1 is SGHVS and CDR2 is FQNEAQ in the germline V gene. This CDR3 reads CASSLARAGGTNYEQYF. CDR3 DNA: TGTGCCAGCAGCTTAGCGAGGGCAGGGGGCACGAACTACGAGCAGTACTTC.

The chain employs TRBV2 and TRBJ1-1; D unresolved. The ends were cut back, 1 base at V and 10 bases at J, with 22 bases in the middle. CDR3 size: 16 residues. Germline lookup yields CDR1 SNHLY and CDR2 FYNNEI. CDR3 sequence reads: CASSEGIGSGLISAFF. The CDR3 DNA reads as TGTGCCAGCAGTGAAGGAATTGGATCAGGTCTTATTTCAGCTTTCTTT.

The J gene is TRBJ2-1, the V gene TRBV3-1 (or the pseudogene TRBV3-2); 7 bases line up with TRBD2. Germline V lookup: CDR1 LGHDT, CDR2 YNNKEL (reference sequence). This CDR3 region has 16 residues. V shed 1 base and J 9 bases; nucleotides not matched to a gene: 12. The CDR3: CASSQGGGGIIAEQFF. DNA for the CDR3: TGTGCCAGCAGCCAAGGTGGGGGGGGGATCATTGCTGAGCAGTTCTTC.

The rearrangement uses TRBV7-8 and TRBJ1-2; 7 bases align to TRBD1. CDR3 length equals 18 residues. The J segment lost 8 bases and the V segment lost 3 bases, leaving 21 bases of the junction unmatched. CDR1 is SGHVS, CDR2 FQNEAQ, per germline. The CDR3 sequence: CASSFLSDVGGLVEGYTF. The CDR3 DNA sequence: TGTGCCAGCAGCTTCTTGTCCGACGTAGGGGGCCTCGTCGAGGGCTACACCTTC.

The rearrangement links TRBV11-2 to TRBJ2-7; the match to TRBD2 covers 9 bases. This CDR3 spans 14 amino acids. The ends lost 6 bases at V and 4 bases at J; junction bases unmatched: 7. CDR1 and CDR2 from the germline V gene are SGHAT and FQNNGV. The CDR3 here is CASRSLAGLYEQYF. As DNA, the CDR3 is TGTGCCAGCAGGTCTCTAGCGGGGTTATACGAGCAGTACTTC.

The chain carries TRBV5-4 and TRBJ1-6; a possible D gene is TRBD1 (5 bases). V shed 4 bases and J shed 7 bases, with 21 bases lying between them. This CDR3 is built from 17 residues. Germline CDR1 reads SGHNT; CDR2 reads YYREEE (reference sequence). CDR3 loop: CASSLLGGRGFNSPLHF. DNA for the CDR3: TGTGCCAGCAGCCTCCTCGGAGGGAGGGGTTTCAATTCACCCCTCCACTTT.

The gene calls are TRBV20-1 and TRBJ2-7, with D unresolved. Germline lookup yields CDR1 DFQATT and CDR2 SNEGSKA (reference sequence). Between the trimmed V and J ends, which lost 3 bases and 2 bases, there was a span of 8 bases. This CDR3 comprises 12 residues. For the CDR3, the DNA is TGCAGTGCTAGTGGGCCCACCTACGAGCAGTACTTC. Protein sequence: CSASGPTYEQYF.

The chain combines TRBV4-1 with TRBJ1-2; no clear D. The V gene lost 0 bases and the J gene lost 5 bases, with 19 bases spanning the gap. This CDR3 has 17 amino acids. The germline V gene has CDR1 MGHRA and CDR2 YSYEKL. CDR3 residues: CASSQDSRTRAGYGYTF. CDR3 bases: TGCGCCAGCAGCCAAGATTCGCGGACGAGGGCAGGTTATGGCTACACCTTC.

This clone occurred once. The CDR3 here is CAWTDTRTVDSTNEKLFF. DNA for the CDR3: TGTGCCTGGACCGACACCAGGACAGTCGACTCAACTAATGAAAAACTGTTTTTT. The chain is built from TRBV30 and TRBJ1-4; maybe TRBD1 (6 bases). CDR3 length: 18 residues. Trimming took 4 bases from V and 0 from J, leaving 21 bases between them. CDR1 is GTSNPN and CDR2 is SVGIG in the germline V gene (reference sequence).

The chain carries TRBV27 and TRBJ2-7; TRBD1 matches 10 bases. V lost 4 bases and J lost 9; bases outside the gene matches: 6. The CDR3 length is 13 residues. Germline CDR1 MNHEY, CDR2 SMNVEV (reference sequence). The CDR3 bases are TGTGCCAGCAGTTCGACAGGGGGCGCTGGGCAGTACTTC. Its protein is CASSSTGGAGQYF.

V gene TRBV27 combines with J gene TRBJ2-7; D is perhaps TRBD1 (6 bases). The CDR3 totals 15 residues. The V gene lost 7 bases and the J gene lost 4 bases, with 20 bases spanning the gap. Germline CDR1 MNHEY, CDR2 SMNVEV (reference sequence). The CDR3 loop is CASIATLGTPYEQYF. CDR3 nucleotides: TGTGCCAGCATCGCGACCCTTGGGACACCGTACGAGCAGTACTTC.

In this sample, this clone turned up once. The chain carries TRBV25-1 and TRBJ2-7, with 7 bases that match TRBD1. V was pared by 3 bases and J by 2 bases, with 4 bases of the junction left unmatched. Germline V CDR1 and CDR2: MGHDK, SYGVNS. The CDR3 runs 14 residues. The CDR3 DNA sequence: TGTGCCAGCAGTGATCAGGGGGTGGCCTACGAGCAGTACTTC. This codes for CASSDQGVAYEQYF.

The chain joins TRBV4-2 to TRBJ2-2; perhaps TRBD2 as D (7 bases). CDR1 is LGHNA, CDR2 YNFKEQ, per germline. Trimming pared 1 base from V and 4 bases from J, leaving 10 bases between. The CDR3 spans 15 residues. This CDR3 reads CASSQVGGGTGELFF. The DNA of the CDR3 is TGTGCCAGCAGCCAAGTGGGAGGGGGCACCGGGGAGCTGTTTTTT.

The chain recombines TRBV30 with TRBJ2-1, with 14 bases lining up with TRBD2. Per germline, CDR1 GTSNPN and CDR2 SVGIG (reference sequence). The trim removed 3 bases at V and 5 bases at J, leaving 6 bases unmatched. This CDR3 contains 16 residues. The CDR3, as DNA: TGTGCCTGGAGCCAATCGACTAGCGGGGGGGACAATGAGCAGTTCTTC. Translating it yields CAWSQSTSGGDNEQFF.

CDR3 bases: TGTGCTAGTGGCATTCTGCGTCGGGGGAACACTGAAGCTTTCTTT. Protein product: CASGILRRGNTEAFF. The chain couples TRBV12-5 to TRBJ1-1; D call uncertain. Between the trimmed V and J ends, which lost 6 bases and 1 base, there was a span of 15 bases. The germline CDR1 and CDR2 sequences are LGHNT and FRNRAP. The CDR3 runs to 15 residues.

The chain has TRBV30 and TRBJ1-4; TRBD1 is a possible D gene (5 bases). Looked up from germline, CDR1 is GTSNPN and CDR2 is SVGIG (reference sequence). Between the trimmed V and J ends, which lost 0 bases and 12 bases, there was a span of 8 bases. This CDR3 is 11 amino acids long. CDR3 nucleotides: TGTGCCTGGAGTGTGGGAGGGGAACTGTTTTTT. It is translated as CAWSVGGELFF.

The chain recombines TRBV7-9 with TRBJ2-7; 11 positions agree with TRBD1. Per germline, CDR1 SEHNR and CDR2 FQNEAQ (reference sequence). CDR3 size: 17 residues. Trimming cost V 8 bases and J 3 bases; bases outside gene matches: 15. In DNA, the CDR3 is TGTGCCAGCGACCGTTATATCTCGGACAGGGGGCGCTACGAGCAGTACTTC. As protein: CASDRYISDRGRYEQYF.

This chain connects TRBV30 to TRBJ1-4, with 8 bases matching TRBD1. This CDR3 has 13 amino acids. Germline V gene sequence: CDR1 GTSNPN, CDR2 SVGIG (reference sequence). The V gene end was trimmed by 7 bases and the J gene end by 3 bases; junction bases not matched to a gene: 4. The CDR3 DNA sequence: TGTGCCTCCAGGGGACAGGCTAATGAAAAACTGTTTTTT. As protein: CASRGQANEKLFF.